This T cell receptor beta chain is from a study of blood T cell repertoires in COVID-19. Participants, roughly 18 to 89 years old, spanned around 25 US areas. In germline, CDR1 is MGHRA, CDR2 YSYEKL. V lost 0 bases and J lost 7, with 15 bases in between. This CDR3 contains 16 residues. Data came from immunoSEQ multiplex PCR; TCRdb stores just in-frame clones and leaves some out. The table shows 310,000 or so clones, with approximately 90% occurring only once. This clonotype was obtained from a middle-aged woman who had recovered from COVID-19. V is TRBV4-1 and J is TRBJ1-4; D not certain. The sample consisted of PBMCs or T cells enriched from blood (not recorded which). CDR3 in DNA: TGCGCCAGCAGCCAAGAGCGCCTCCTCGGAGGTGAAAAACTGTTTTTT. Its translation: CASSQERLLGGEKLFF.